What follows are 15 T cell receptor beta chains derived from one specimen sequenced in a study of molecular identifiers for immune sequencing clone quantification. TCRdb reprocessed the PCR reads via MiXCR and lists one record per CDR3 protein. The sample lists over 600,000 distinct CDR3 sequences; about 20% were seen once. Sequences were obtained from naive CD8+ T cells from blood, with Jurkat cell RNA spiked in. As to subset: FACS-sorted CD8+CD4-CCR7+CD45RA+ naive T cells. The origin of the receptors is a human donor in good health. Some libraries in this study had Jurkat cell RNA spiked in.

Ten or more counts support this clonotype. The V gene is TRBV29-1, the J gene TRBJ1-1, with D perhaps TRBD1 (6 bases). In germline, CDR1 is SQVTM, CDR2 ANQGSEA. The CDR3 is 10 amino acids. Trimming left V 7 bases short and J 6 bases short, with 9 bases between. The CDR3: CSAGQPEAFF. The CDR3 DNA reads TGCAGCGCCGGACAGCCTGAAGCTTTCTTT.

This clonotype was seen repeatedly, ten times or more. V and J are TRBV5-5 and TRBJ2-7; TRBD1 or TRBD2 may be the D gene (6 bases each). Trimming removed 0 bases from V and 1 base from J, with 14 bases in between. Germline assignment: CDR1 SGHKS and CDR2 YYEKEE (reference sequence). The CDR3 has 16 residues. This chain's CDR3 is CASSLDRGRLSYEQYF. CDR3 nucleotide sequence: TGTGCCAGCAGCTTGGACCGGGGGCGATTGTCCTACGAGCAGTACTTC.

This clonotype was counted at least ten times. This sequence joins TRBV7-6 and TRBJ1-6; D unresolved. V lost 3 bases to trimming and J lost 8 bases, with 14 bases between them. Germline assignment: CDR1 SGHVS and CDR2 FNYEAQ. The CDR3 sequence is 15 residues long. The DNA of the CDR3 is TGTGCCAGCAGCTTCTCTACAAAAAGGGATTCACCCCTCCACTTT. It yields the protein CASSFSTKRDSPLHF. Full variable domain (remainder filled in from reference TRBV7-6 and TRBJ1-6): GAGVSQSPRYKVTKRGQDVALRCDPISGHVSLYWYRQALGQGPEFLTYFNYEAQQDKSGLPNDRFSAERPEGSISTLTIQRTEQRDSAMYRCASSFSTKRDSPLHFGNGTRLTVT.

This clonotype came up many times. V gene TRBV5-1 combines with J gene TRBJ2-7; no reliable D call. V lost 4 bases and J 0 bases, leaving 8 bases between the germline ends. Germline loops: CDR1 SGHRS, CDR2 YFSETQ. The CDR3 is made up of 13 amino acids. This CDR3 is CASSHISSYEQYF. The CDR3 DNA sequence: TGCGCCAGCAGCCATATTAGCTCCTACGAGCAGTACTTC.

J is TRBJ1-1 and V is TRBV7-9, with TRBD1 identical over 9 bases. The V segment lost 3 bases and the J segment 1 base; nucleotides outside the gene matches: 3. Germline V lookup: CDR1 SEHNR, CDR2 FQNEAQ (reference sequence). The CDR3 totals 15 residues. CDR3 in DNA: TGTGCCAGCAGCTTCGTGGGACAGGGGAACACTGAAGCTTTCTTT. Protein: CASSFVGQGNTEAFF.

This clonotype has at least ten counts. The CDR3 nucleotides are TGCGCCAGCAGCCAAGGCTTTCAGACCACCGGGGAGCTGTTTTTT. It translates to CASSQGFQTTGELFF. The V call is TRBV4-3, the J call TRBJ2-2; no clear D gene. From germline, CDR1 is LGHNA and CDR2 YSLEER. The CDR3 sequence is 15 residues long. Trimming cost V 1 base and J 4 bases, with 10 bases left between them.

Ten or more counts support this clonotype. The chain employs TRBV2 and TRBJ1-4; D is possibly TRBD1 (6 bases). Germline V lookup: CDR1 SNHLY, CDR2 FYNNEI. The CDR3 totals 17 residues. Trimming cost V 2 bases and J 2 bases, with 15 bases left between them. Here the CDR3 reads CASSEWPSGATNEKLFF. CDR3 in DNA: TGTGCCAGCAGTGAATGGCCCTCAGGGGCTACTAATGAAAAACTGTTTTTT.

This clonotype has more than one count but fewer than ten. The chain employs TRBV9 and TRBJ2-3; TRBD1 aligns across 7 bases. Losses at the gene ends were 3 bases for V and 2 bases for J; bases not matched to a gene: 6. Germline loops: CDR1 SGDLS, CDR2 YYNGEE. The CDR3 extends over 15 amino acids. CDR3 DNA: TGTGCCAGCAGCGCAGGGACAGTCAACACAGATACGCAGTATTTT. Its protein product is CASSAGTVNTDTQYF.

A note on this clonotype: It may be a read error: a sequence one base away is much more abundant. This rearrangement joins TRBV6-5 to TRBJ2-2; D not certain. This CDR3 contains 16 residues. From germline, CDR1 is MNHEY and CDR2 SVGAGI. V was cut by 4 bases and J by 2 bases, with 14 bases left in between. As DNA, the CDR3 is TGTGCCAGCAGTTTTACCGACCATATAAACACCGGGGAGCTGTTTTTT. This encodes CASSFTDHINTGELFF.

This chain links TRBV7-2 with TRBJ2-1, with 7 positions matching TRBD2. The CDR3 loop spans 16 amino acids. Germline V CDR1 and CDR2: SGHTA, FQGNSA. Trimming cost V 2 bases and J 0 bases; bases outside gene matches: 4. In DNA, the CDR3 is TGTGCCAGCAGCTTATCCGGGGGGAACTCCTACAATGAGCAGTTCTTC. It codes for CASSLSGGNSYNEQFF.

This clonotype has just a few counts. This may stem from a read error, because a much larger clone lies one nucleotide away. This chain uses TRBV29-1 with TRBJ2-4; D uncertain. V was clipped by 8 bases and J by 4 bases, with 12 bases between them. From germline, CDR1 is SQVTM and CDR2 ANQGSEA. CDR3 length equals 12 residues. CDR3 nucleotides: TGCAGCATTTGGGCGGAGAAAAACATTCAGTACTTC. Translation gives CSIWAEKNIQYF.

At least ten counts were recorded for this clonotype. The rearrangement links TRBV15 to TRBJ2-3; 10 bases are a match to TRBD2. CDR1 LNHNV and CDR2 YYDKDF come from the germline V gene (reference sequence). This CDR3 region has 16 residues. The J segment lost 5 bases and the V segment lost 4 bases, leaving 9 bases of the junction unmatched. This CDR3 reads CATSTLIAGGKDTQYF. Here the CDR3 DNA reads TGTGCCACCAGCACACTGATAGCGGGAGGCAAAGATACGCAGTATTTT.

Only a few counts were recorded for this clonotype. The chain uses TRBV19 and TRBJ2-1; tentatively, D is TRBD2 (5 bases). The V end was cut by 1 base, the J end by 0 bases, with 7 bases between. The germline V gene has CDR1 LNHDA and CDR2 SQIVND (reference sequence). This CDR3 has 15 amino acids. The CDR3 region has the DNA TGTGCCAGTAGTATAGTAGCGAACTCCTACAATGAGCAGTTCTTC. This gives the protein CASSIVANSYNEQFF.

With regard to this clonotype: It may be a read error: a sequence one base away is much more abundant. The rearrangement uses TRBV5-6 and TRBJ1-5; D perhaps matches TRBD1 (6 bases). Germline V lookup: CDR1 SGHDT, CDR2 YYEEEE. The ends were cut back, 2 bases at V and 9 bases at J, with 15 bases in the middle. The CDR3 covers 14 residues. In nucleotides, the CDR3 is TGTGCCAGCAGCTTACAGGGTCCCGATCGGCCCCAGCATTTT. Translation: CASSLQGPDRPQHF. The variable domain in full, completed from reference TRBV5-6 and TRBJ1-5, reads DAGVTQSPTHLIKTRGQQVTLRCSPKSGHDTVSWYQQALGQGPQFIFQYYEEEERQRGNFPDRFSGHQFPNYSSELNVNALLLGDSALYLCASSLQGPDRPQHFGDGTRLSIL.

V is TRBV4-1 and J is TRBJ1-2; D is perhaps TRBD1 (5 bases). The V gene lost 0 bases and the J gene lost 3 bases, with 8 bases spanning the gap. The CDR3 is 14 residues long. Germline V gene data show CDR1 as MGHRA and CDR2 as YSYEKL. CDR3: CASSQDQGYYGYTF. CDR3 DNA sequence: TGCGCCAGCAGCCAAGATCAGGGTTACTATGGCTACACCTTC.